Below are 4 T cell receptor beta chains sequenced from a single sample in a study of blood T cell repertoires in COVID-19. Generated by immunoSEQ multiplex PCR, the TCRdb table keeps only in-frame clones and is missing some. The sample includes approximately 300,000 clones, approximately 86% of them seen just once. The sample was PBMCs or T cells enriched from blood (not recorded which). The receptors derive from a woman between 18 and 29 years old who had recovered from COVID-19.

The chain uses TRBV30 and TRBJ1-2, with 7 nucleotides matching TRBD1. Germline V lookup: CDR1 GTSNPN, CDR2 SVGIG (reference sequence). The CDR3 has 14 residues. J was trimmed by 4 bases and V by 2 bases; bases with no gene match: 7. The CDR3 nucleotides read TGTGCCTGGAGTAAATTACAGGGGCCCTATGGCTACACCTTC. Translated, it gives CAWSKLQGPYGYTF.

This clone was seen only once. The chain joins TRBV12-3 or TRBV12-4 to TRBJ1-2; D is uncertain. CDR3 length: 13 residues. Between the trimmed V and J ends, which lost 6 bases and 5 bases, there was a span of 13 bases. CDR3: CASSSDIGYGYTF. Here the CDR3 DNA reads TGTGCCAGCAGCTCTGACATTGGGTATGGCTACACCTTC.

The V call is TRBV7-9, the J call TRBJ2-3; TRBD2 is a possible D gene (5 bases). In germline, CDR1 is SEHNR, CDR2 FQNEAQ (reference sequence). CDR3 size: 14 residues. The V end lost 5 bases, the J end lost 4 bases, and 13 bases lay between the germline ends. The CDR3 is CASSPVSGADTQYF. CDR3 in DNA: TGTGCCAGCAGCCCCGTCTCCGGGGCAGATACGCAGTATTTT. Looking up the rest from reference TRBV7-9 and TRBJ2-3 gives the full variable domain: DTGVSQNPRHKITKRGQNVTFRCDPISEHNRLYWYRQTLGQGPEFLTYFQNEAQLEKSRLLSDRFSAERPKGSFSTLEIQRTEQGDSAMYLCASSPVSGADTQYFGPGTRLTVL.

This clone was seen once. This chain joins TRBV27 and TRBJ1-2; 8 bases align to TRBD1. V shed 5 bases and J 7 bases; nucleotides not matched to a gene: 9. This CDR3 contains 14 residues. Germline CDR1 MNHEY, CDR2 SMNVEV (reference sequence). CDR3 region: CASSHLGQVFGYTF. The CDR3 coding sequence is TGTGCCAGCAGTCACCTGGGACAGGTCTTTGGCTACACCTTC.